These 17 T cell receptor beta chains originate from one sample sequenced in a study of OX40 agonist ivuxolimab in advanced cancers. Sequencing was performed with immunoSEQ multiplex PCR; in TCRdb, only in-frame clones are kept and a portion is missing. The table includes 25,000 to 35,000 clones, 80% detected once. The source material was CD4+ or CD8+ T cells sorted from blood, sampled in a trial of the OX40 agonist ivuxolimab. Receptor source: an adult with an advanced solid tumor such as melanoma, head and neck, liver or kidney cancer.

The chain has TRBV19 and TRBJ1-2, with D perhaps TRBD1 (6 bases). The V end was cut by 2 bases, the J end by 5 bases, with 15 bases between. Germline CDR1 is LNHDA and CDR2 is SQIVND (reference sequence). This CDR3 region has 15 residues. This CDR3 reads CASSITGGDTYGYTF. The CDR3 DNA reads TGTGCCAGTAGTATAACGGGGGGCGACACGTATGGCTACACCTTC.

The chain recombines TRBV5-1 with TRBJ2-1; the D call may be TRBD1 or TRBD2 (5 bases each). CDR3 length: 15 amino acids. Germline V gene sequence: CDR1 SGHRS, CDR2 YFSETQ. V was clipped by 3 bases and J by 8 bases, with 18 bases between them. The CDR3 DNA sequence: TGCGCCAGCAGCTGGAACGGGGCCAACGGCCATGAGCAGTTCTTC. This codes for CASSWNGANGHEQFF.

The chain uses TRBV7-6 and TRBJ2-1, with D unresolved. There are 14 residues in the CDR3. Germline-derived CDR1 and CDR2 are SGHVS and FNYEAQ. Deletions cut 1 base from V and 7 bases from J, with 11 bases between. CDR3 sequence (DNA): TGTGCCAGCAGCTTAGGAAATGTGAAGAATGAGCAGTTCTTC. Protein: CASSLGNVKNEQFF.

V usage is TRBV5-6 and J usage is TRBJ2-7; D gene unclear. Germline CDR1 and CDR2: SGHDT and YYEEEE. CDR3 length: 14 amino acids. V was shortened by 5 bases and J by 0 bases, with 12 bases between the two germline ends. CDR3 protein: CASRRRGSSYEQYF. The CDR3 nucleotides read TGTGCCAGCAGGAGAAGAGGCAGCTCCTACGAGCAGTACTTC.

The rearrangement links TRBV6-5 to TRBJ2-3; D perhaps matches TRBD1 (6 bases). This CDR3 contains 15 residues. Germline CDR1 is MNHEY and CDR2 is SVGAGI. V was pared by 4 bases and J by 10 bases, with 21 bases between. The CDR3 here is CASSSSRGVRYAQYF. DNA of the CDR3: TGTGCCAGCAGTTCTTCCAGGGGCGTCAGATACGCGCAGTATTTT.

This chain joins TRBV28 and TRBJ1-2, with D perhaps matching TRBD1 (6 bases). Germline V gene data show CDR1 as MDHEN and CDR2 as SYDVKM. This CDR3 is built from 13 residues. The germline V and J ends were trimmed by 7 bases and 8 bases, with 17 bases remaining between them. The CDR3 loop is CASNSGTQRGYTF. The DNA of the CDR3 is TGTGCCAGCAATTCCGGGACACAAAGAGGCTACACCTTC.

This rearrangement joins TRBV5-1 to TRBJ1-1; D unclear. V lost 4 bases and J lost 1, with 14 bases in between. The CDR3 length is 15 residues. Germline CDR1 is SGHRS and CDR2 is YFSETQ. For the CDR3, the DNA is TGCGCCAGCAGCCGATCAACCCGATCGAACACTGAAGCTTTCTTT. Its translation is CASSRSTRSNTEAFF. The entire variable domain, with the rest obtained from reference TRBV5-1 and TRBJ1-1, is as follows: KAGVTQTPRYLIKTRGQQVTLSCSPISGHRSVSWYQQTPGQGLQFLFEYFSETQRNKGNFPGRFSGRQFSNSRSEMNVSTLELGDSALYLCASSRSTRSNTEAFFGQGTRLTVV.

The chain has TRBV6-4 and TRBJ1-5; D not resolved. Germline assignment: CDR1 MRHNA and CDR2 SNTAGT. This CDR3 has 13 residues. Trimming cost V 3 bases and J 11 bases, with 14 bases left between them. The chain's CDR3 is CASSEGSGQSQHF. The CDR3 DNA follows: TGTGCCAGCAGTGAGGGGTCGGGCCAGTCCCAGCATTTT.

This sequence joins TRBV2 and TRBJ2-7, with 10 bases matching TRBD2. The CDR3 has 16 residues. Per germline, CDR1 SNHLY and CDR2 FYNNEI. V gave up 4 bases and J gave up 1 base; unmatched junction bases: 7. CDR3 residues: CASSGIAGGLSYEQYF. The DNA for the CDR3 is TGTGCCAGCAGTGGAATAGCGGGGGGCCTTTCCTACGAGCAGTACTTC.

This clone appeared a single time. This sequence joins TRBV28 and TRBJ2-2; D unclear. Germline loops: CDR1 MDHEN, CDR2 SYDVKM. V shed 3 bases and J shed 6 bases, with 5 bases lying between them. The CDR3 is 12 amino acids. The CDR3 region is CASSFGSGELFF. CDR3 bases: TGTGCCAGCAGTTTCGGTTCCGGGGAGCTGTTTTTT. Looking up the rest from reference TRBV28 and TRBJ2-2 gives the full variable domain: DVKVTQSSRYLVKRTGEKVFLECVQDMDHENMFWYRQDPGLGLRLIYFSYDVKMKEKGDIPEGYSVSREKKERFSLILESASTNQTSMYLCASSFGSGELFFGEGSRLTVL.

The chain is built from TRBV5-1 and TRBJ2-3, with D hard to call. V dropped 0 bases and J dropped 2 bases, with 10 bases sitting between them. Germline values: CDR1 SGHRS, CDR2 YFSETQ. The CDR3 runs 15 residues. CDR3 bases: TGCGCCAGCAGCTTGGGAGGAGTAAACACAGATACGCAGTATTTT. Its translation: CASSLGGVNTDTQYF.

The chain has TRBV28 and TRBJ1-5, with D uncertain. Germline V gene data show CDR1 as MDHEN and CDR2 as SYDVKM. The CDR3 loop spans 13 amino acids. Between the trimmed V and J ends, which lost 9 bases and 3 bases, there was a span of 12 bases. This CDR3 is CASTGDVNQPQHF. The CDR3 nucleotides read TGTGCCAGTACCGGAGACGTCAATCAGCCCCAGCATTTT.

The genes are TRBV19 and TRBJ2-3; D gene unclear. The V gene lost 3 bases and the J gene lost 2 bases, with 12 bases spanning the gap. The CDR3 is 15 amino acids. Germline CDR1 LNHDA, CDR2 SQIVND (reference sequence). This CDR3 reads CASSIGDWDTDTQYF. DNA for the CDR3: TGTGCCAGTAGTATCGGAGACTGGGACACAGATACGCAGTATTTT.

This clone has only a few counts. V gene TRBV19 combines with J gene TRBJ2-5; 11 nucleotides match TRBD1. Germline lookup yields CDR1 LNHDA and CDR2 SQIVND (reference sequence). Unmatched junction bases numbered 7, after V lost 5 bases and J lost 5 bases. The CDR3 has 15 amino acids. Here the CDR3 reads CASSSWTGGEETQYF. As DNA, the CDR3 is TGTGCCAGTAGTTCATGGACAGGGGGCGAGGAGACCCAGTACTTC.

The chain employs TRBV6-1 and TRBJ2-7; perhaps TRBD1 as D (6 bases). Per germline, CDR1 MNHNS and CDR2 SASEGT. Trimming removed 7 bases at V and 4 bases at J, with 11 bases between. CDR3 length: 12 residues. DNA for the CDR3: TGTGCCAGCAAGGACAGTCGGTACGAGCAGTACTTC. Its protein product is CASKDSRYEQYF.

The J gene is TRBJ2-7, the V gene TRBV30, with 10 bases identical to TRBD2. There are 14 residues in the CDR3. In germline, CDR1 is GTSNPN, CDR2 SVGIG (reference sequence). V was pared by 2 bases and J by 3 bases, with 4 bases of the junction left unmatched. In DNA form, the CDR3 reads TGTGCCTGGAGTCAACTAGCGGGGAACTACGAGCAGTACTTC. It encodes CAWSQLAGNYEQYF.

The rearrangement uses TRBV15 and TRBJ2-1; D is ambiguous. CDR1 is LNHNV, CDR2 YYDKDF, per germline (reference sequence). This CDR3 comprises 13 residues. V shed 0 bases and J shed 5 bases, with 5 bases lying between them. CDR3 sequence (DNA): TGTGCCACCAGCAGAGAAGGGCACAATGAGCAGTTCTTC. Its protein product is CATSREGHNEQFF.